Described below is a single T cell receptor (beta chain) sequence and its context. No antigen is known for it. Per the germline V gene, CDR1 is SGHDT and CDR2 is YYEEEE. The CDR3 is 14 amino acids. V lost 6 bases to trimming and J lost 5 bases, with 17 bases between them. This sample is part of a study of STAT5B mutations in CD4+ large granular lymphocyte leukemia. The survey-level immunoSEQ assay was used. Using immunoSEQ multiplex PCR, the repertoire was profiled, and TCRdb retains in-frame clones only, with some absent. The sample consists of about 35,000 clones, around 76% of them appearing once. Study findings and constraints: Top patient clones used TRBV06 genes more often: 8/27 versus 2/35 in controls. Patient CD4-sorted repertoires looked more clonal than healthy CD4+ repertoires, even without putative leukemic clones.

This TCR came from a human donor in good health. The sequencing input was CD4+ T cells from blood buffy coats. The V call is TRBV5-6, the J call TRBJ1-2, with unresolved D. The CDR3 DNA reads TGTGCCAGCACCCGCCCGCTGCGAGAGTATGGCTACACCTTC. Amino acid sequence: CASTRPLREYGYTF.